These 17 T cell receptor beta chains were sequenced from one sample in a study of technical replicates of blood from a handful of donors. The data were produced by immunoSEQ multiplex PCR, yet TCRdb's version contains in-frame clones alone and is incomplete. The sample lists under 85,000 clones, more than 85% occurring once. Sample: T cells isolated from PBMCs. All receptors derive from a human donor in good health.

This clone was observed a single time. This chain connects TRBV19 to TRBJ1-1; 7 bases line up with TRBD1. The J segment lost 0 bases and the V segment lost 7 bases, leaving 11 bases of the junction unmatched. Germline V gene data show CDR1 as LNHDA and CDR2 as SQIVND (reference sequence). This CDR3 region has 16 residues. The CDR3 nucleotides read TGTGCCAGTACGCCACAGGGGACGAAGGTGAACACTGAAGCTTTCTTT. Protein product: CASTPQGTKVNTEAFF. Looking up the rest from reference TRBV19 and TRBJ1-1 gives the full variable domain: DGGITQSPKYLFRKEGQNVTLSCEQNLNHDAMYWYRQDPGQGLRLIYYSQIVNDFQKGDIAEGYSVSREKKESFPLTVTSAQKNPTAFYLCASTPQGTKVNTEAFFGQGTRLTVV.

The chain joins TRBV30 to TRBJ2-2, with 7 bases that match TRBD2. This CDR3 comprises 13 residues. CDR1 is GTSNPN, CDR2 SVGIG, per germline (reference sequence). Trimming removed 8 bases from V and 4 bases from J; junction bases left unmatched: 7. The CDR3 spells CAQGGKGTGELFF. DNA of the CDR3: TGTGCCCAGGGAGGGAAAGGCACCGGGGAGCTGTTTTTT.

This sequence joins TRBV2 and TRBJ1-5; 9 bases line up with TRBD1. Germline-derived CDR1 and CDR2 are SNHLY and FYNNEI. The ends lost 7 bases at V and 4 bases at J; junction bases unmatched: 5. CDR3 length: 14 amino acids. CDR3 sequence: CASTAGTGNQPQHF. The CDR3 DNA follows: TGTGCCAGCACTGCTGGGACAGGGAATCAGCCCCAGCATTTT.

The CDR3 coding sequence is TGTGCCTGGAGCACGACGGGCACCGGGGAGCTGTTTTTT. Its translation is CAWSTTGTGELFF. This rearrangement joins TRBV30 to TRBJ2-2; D gene ambiguous. V lost 3 bases and J lost 4, with 9 bases in between. Germline lookup yields CDR1 GTSNPN and CDR2 SVGIG (reference sequence). CDR3 length equals 13 residues.

The rearrangement links TRBV27 to TRBJ1-5, with D perhaps TRBD1 (6 bases). The CDR3 length is 14 residues. The ends were cut back, 5 bases at V and 7 bases at J, with 15 bases in the middle. Germline CDR1 reads MNHEY; CDR2 reads SMNVEV (reference sequence). The CDR3 sequence is CASSPISQGQPQHF. In DNA, the CDR3 is TGTGCCAGCAGTCCTATATCCCAGGGGCAGCCCCAGCATTTT.

CDR3 DNA sequence: TGTGCCAGCAGCCCCCATACAAGCTCTGGAAACACCATATATTTT. It yields the protein CASSPHTSSGNTIYF. The chain carries TRBV14 and TRBJ1-3, with D unclear. V shed 4 bases and J shed 0 bases, with 10 bases lying between them. Looked up from germline, CDR1 is SGHDN and CDR2 is FVKESK. The CDR3 consists of 15 residues.

The V gene is TRBV19, the J gene TRBJ2-1; TRBD1 matches at 7 bases. The V gene's germline CDR1 is LNHDA and CDR2 SQIVND (reference sequence). The CDR3 covers 15 residues. V trimming: 2 bases; J trimming: 2 bases; junction bases outside the gene matches: 3. CDR3 region: CASSISQGAYNEQFF. DNA for the CDR3: TGTGCCAGTAGTATATCCCAGGGGGCCTACAATGAGCAGTTCTTC.

The CDR3 protein is CATTLAAHTDTQYF. The CDR3 nucleotides are TGTGCCACCACCCTAGCAGCACACACAGATACGCAGTATTTT. The J gene is TRBJ2-3, the V gene TRBV6-1; a possible D gene is TRBD2 (5 bases). V lost 10 bases to trimming and J lost 2 bases, with 16 bases between them. CDR1 and CDR2 from the germline V gene are MNHNS and SASEGT. The CDR3 consists of 14 residues.

This chain joins TRBV7-8 and TRBJ2-2, with 7 bases identical to TRBD1. V trimming: 5 bases; J trimming: 3 bases; junction bases outside the gene matches: 9. Germline V CDR1 and CDR2: SGHVS, FQNEAQ. CDR3 length: 16 residues. The chain's CDR3 is CASSKTGSVYTGELFF. The CDR3 nucleotides read TGTGCCAGCAGCAAGACAGGGTCTGTGTACACCGGGGAGCTGTTTTTT.

The CDR3 nucleotides are TGTGCCAGTAGCCTCAATGTACCTAGCGGGAGTTACGAGCAGTACTTC. This encodes CASSLNVPSGSYEQYF. The genes are TRBV19 and TRBJ2-7; 10 nucleotides agree with TRBD2. V shed 6 bases, J shed 4 bases, and the junction held 12 bases outside the gene matches. Germline V gives CDR1 LNHDA, CDR2 SQIVND (reference sequence). The CDR3 is made up of 16 amino acids.

The CDR3 loop is CASRRNPEAEAFF. CDR3 DNA sequence: TGTGCCAGCAGAAGAAACCCGGAGGCTGAAGCTTTCTTT. V is TRBV13 and J is TRBJ1-1; D unclear. The germline V and J ends were trimmed by 6 bases and 6 bases, with 14 bases remaining between them. Germline lookup yields CDR1 PRHDT and CDR2 FYEKMQ (reference sequence). This CDR3 comprises 13 residues.

Here the CDR3 reads CASSYGAGGFPGELFF. The CDR3 DNA sequence: TGTGCCAGCAGTTACGGGGCAGGGGGGTTCCCCGGGGAGCTGTTTTTT. This chain uses TRBV6-5 with TRBJ2-2; TRBD1 is a possible D gene (7 bases). Germline V lookup: CDR1 MNHEY, CDR2 SVGAGI. V was pared by 2 bases and J by 6 bases, with 16 bases between. The CDR3 loop spans 16 amino acids.

This chain links TRBV19 with TRBJ2-5, with 10 bases identical to TRBD1. V was pared by 5 bases and J by 5 bases, with 8 bases of the junction left unmatched. This CDR3 region has 15 residues. Germline loops: CDR1 LNHDA, CDR2 SQIVND (reference sequence). CDR3 sequence (DNA): TGTGCCAGTAGTCGACCGGGACAGGGGAGCGAGACCCAGTACTTC. Its protein is CASSRPGQGSETQYF.

The chain has TRBV4-1 and TRBJ1-2, with 9 bases fitting TRBD1. The CDR3 is 18 amino acids. Germline V CDR1 and CDR2: MGHRA, YSYEKL. The V gene end was trimmed by 2 bases and the J gene end by 0 bases; junction bases not matched to a gene: 10. The CDR3 reads CASSQLRDRVKSNYGYTF. The CDR3 region has the DNA TGCGCCAGCAGCCAACTCCGGGACAGGGTTAAATCTAACTATGGCTACACCTTC.

The rearrangement joins TRBV6-1 to TRBJ1-1; 9 nucleotides match TRBD1. This CDR3 region has 13 residues. V lost 10 bases to trimming and J lost 4 bases; unmatched junction nucleotides: 7. Germline CDR1 MNHNS, CDR2 SASEGT. The CDR3: CATTTGGVTEAFF. In DNA, the CDR3 is TGTGCCACCACGACAGGGGGTGTCACTGAAGCTTTCTTT.

The chain carries TRBV15 and TRBJ2-7; 7 bases are a match to TRBD1. Germline V gene sequence: CDR1 LNHNV, CDR2 YYDKDF (reference sequence). V was pared by 1 base and J by 3 bases, with 3 bases of the junction left unmatched. This CDR3 comprises 14 residues. The CDR3 here is CATSRGDSRYEQYF. Here the CDR3 DNA reads TGTGCCACCAGCAGAGGGGACAGTCGCTACGAGCAGTACTTC.

The J gene is TRBJ1-5, the V gene TRBV9; tentative D call: TRBD1 (5 bases). The CDR3 extends over 14 amino acids. From germline, CDR1 is SGDLS and CDR2 YYNGEE. The V and J ends lost 0 bases and 7 bases respectively, with 11 bases between them. The CDR3 DNA is TGTGCCAGCAGCGTAGGGGGGGTGGGGCAGCCCCAGCATTTT. Protein: CASSVGGVGQPQHF.